The TCR beta chain described here comes from a study of T cells in Graves' hyperthyroidism and ophthalmopathy. Study-wide background: Peripheral blood was secured at the point of initial diagnosis, before any treatment.

General study results and limits: Progression to ophthalmopathy was predicted a median of approximately seven months early.

The CDR3 regions of TCR beta were amplified from RNA transcripts. HTBI primers drove first-round RT-PCR of the TCR CDR3. TCRdb reanalysed the multiplex PCR reads using MiXCR and keeps one entry per CDR3 protein. This table holds about 210,000 distinct CDR3 sequences, about 15% found once. At least ten counts were recorded for this clonotype. Its antigen is still unknown. Patients aged 18 to 65 with hyperthyroidism were newly diagnosed, with duration under 2 months. Patients were excluded for uncontrolled infection, other autoimmune disease, pregnancy or lactation. The clonotype originates from a man aged 50 or older with Graves' hyperthyroidism. Sequenced material: blood.

The CDR3 protein is CAWSDMAAPGVFF. The CDR3 DNA sequence: TGTGCCTGGAGTGATATGGCTGCGCCTGGGGTGTTCTTC. The chain links TRBV30 to TRBJ2-1; D remains unclear. Per the germline V gene, CDR1 is GTSNPN and CDR2 is SVGIG (reference sequence). This CDR3 region has 13 residues. V lost 1 base and J 15 bases, leaving 19 bases between the germline ends.